The 9 T cell receptor beta chains presented below share a single source sample, sequenced in a study of PD-L1 blockade in urothelial cancer. Time point in this sample: pretreatment peripheral blood. Here immunoSEQ multiplex PCR was the method, and the copy in TCRdb shows in-frame clones only, minus some. Of approximately 45,000 clones listed, 82% were seen once; the top ten hold approximately 1.7%. This material consisted of PBMCs, taken around atezolizumab (anti-PD-L1) treatment. The receptors come from a man aged 45-65 years with urothelial cancer.

This clone has only a few counts. J is TRBJ2-3 and V is TRBV6-4; 13 bases fit TRBD2. The J segment lost 5 bases and the V segment lost 5 bases, leaving 7 bases of the junction unmatched. The CDR3 runs to 16 residues. Germline V gives CDR1 MRHNA, CDR2 SNTAGT. CDR3 coding DNA: TGTGCCAGCAGTCTGGGACTAGCGGGATCCGGAGATACGCAGTATTTT. This gives the protein CASSLGLAGSGDTQYF.

The chain combines TRBV19 with TRBJ1-2; D not resolved. Germline V gene sequence: CDR1 LNHDA, CDR2 SQIVND (reference sequence). V was pared by 3 bases and J by 8 bases, with 13 bases between. The CDR3 length is 13 residues. CDR3 nucleotide sequence: TGTGCCAGTAGTATCGTGGGCACGGGGGGCTACACCTTC. This gives the protein CASSIVGTGGYTF.

This chain joins TRBV29-1 and TRBJ2-2, with 10 positions matching TRBD1. The CDR3 loop spans 14 amino acids. Germline loops: CDR1 SQVTM, CDR2 ANQGSEA. J gave up 5 bases and V 5 bases, and 5 bases lay outside the gene matches. The CDR3 protein is CSVLGQGRTGELFF. DNA of the CDR3: TGCAGCGTTCTGGGACAGGGGAGAACCGGGGAGCTGTTTTTT.

The chain employs TRBV7-8 and TRBJ2-7; the D gene is possibly TRBD1 (6 bases). This CDR3 is built from 14 residues. Trimming left V 1 base short and J 5 bases short, with 12 bases between. Germline V gene lookup returns CDR1 SGHVS and CDR2 FQNEAQ. DNA of the CDR3: TGTGCCAGCAGCTTAGAGAGGGGGAGTGACGAGCAGTACGTC. The encoded protein is CASSLERGSDEQYV.

Worth noting for this clone: The same CDR3 is also encoded by other DNA sequences in this sample. The gene calls are TRBV2 and TRBJ1-3, with TRBD1 matching over 9 bases. Germline CDR1 is SNHLY and CDR2 is FYNNEI. There are 15 residues in the CDR3. The V gene end was trimmed by 5 bases and the J gene end by 1 base; junction bases not matched to a gene: 3. CDR3 protein: CASSPDRGSGNTIYF. CDR3 nucleotide sequence: TGTGCCAGCAGTCCCGACAGGGGGTCTGGAAACACCATATATTTT.

The rearrangement joins TRBV5-1 to TRBJ2-1; 8 positions agree with TRBD1. The CDR3 is made up of 16 amino acids. The V gene's germline CDR1 is SGHRS and CDR2 YFSETQ. The V gene end was trimmed by 3 bases and the J gene end by 5 bases; junction bases not matched to a gene: 10. CDR3 coding DNA: TGCGCCAGCAGCTCCCGACAGGGGAGGATCGACAATGAGCAGTTCTTC. Residues: CASSSRQGRIDNEQFF.

The CDR3: CASSSAGHQPQHF. CDR3 DNA: TGTGCCAGCAGCTCGGCGGGCCATCAGCCCCAGCATTTT. The gene calls are TRBV27 and TRBJ1-5; no reliable D call. Per the germline V gene, CDR1 is MNHEY and CDR2 is SMNVEV (reference sequence). V gave up 6 bases and J gave up 5 bases, with 11 bases separating them. This CDR3 is 13 amino acids long.

The chain employs TRBV5-1 and TRBJ1-1, with D maybe TRBD1 (5 bases). This CDR3 is 16 amino acids long. Germline V gene sequence: CDR1 SGHRS, CDR2 YFSETQ. V was pared by 4 bases and J by 3 bases, with 19 bases between. In DNA form, the CDR3 reads TGCGCCAGCAGCCACGACTCAAATTTCAGGGACACTGAAGCTTTCTTT. This translates into CASSHDSNFRDTEAFF.

The chain joins TRBV7-4 to TRBJ1-6, with 9 bases identical to TRBD1. The germline V gene has CDR1 SGHVT and CDR2 SQSDAQ. Unmatched junction bases numbered 12, after V lost 2 bases and J lost 4 bases. The CDR3 runs 19 residues. For the CDR3, the DNA is TGTGCCAGCAGCTTATATATATGGGGACAGGGTCTTTATAATTCACCCCTCCACTTT. Its protein is CASSLYIWGQGLYNSPLHF.